This is a list of T cell receptor beta chains from one sample in a study of cytomegalovirus exposure and HLA in healthy donors. Generated by immunoSEQ multiplex PCR, the TCRdb table keeps only in-frame clones and is missing some. The sample includes more than 90,000 clones, roughly 70% of them seen just once. Sequencing was done on a sample of PBMCs. Receptors originate from a woman aged 25 to 39 in good health and CMV-seronegative. The CDR3 runs from the conserved cysteine through the conserved F or W. Fields, in order: clone size, J gene, V gene, CDR3 length, D gene, CDR3 protein, CDR3 DNA. D genes are given only for firm matches. Only some rows state a clone size, as once, few, many or a class for expanded clones.

>.|TRBJ1-1|TRBV15|15|TRBD1
CATSRGIQGWAEAFF
TGTGCCACCAGCAGAGGAATACAGGGGTGGGCTGAAGCTTTCTTT
>.|TRBJ2-7|TRBV6-5|13|.
CASSFRSSYEQYF
TGTGCCAGCAGTTTTAGGAGCTCCTACGAGCAGTACTTC
>.|TRBJ1-4|TRBV6-5|13|TRBD1
CASKDQGGEKLFF
TGTGCCAGCAAGGACCAGGGGGGTGAAAAACTGTTTTTT
>.|TRBJ1-2|TRBV4-1|16|.
CASSQEVSQTRYGYTF
TGCGCCAGCAGCCAAGAGGTCTCACAGACCCGTTATGGCTACACCTTC
>.|TRBJ2-7|TRBV6-5|15|.
CASSYSLAFPPEQYF
TGTGCCAGCAGTTACTCACTAGCCTTCCCTCCCGAGCAGTACTTC
>.|TRBJ2-1|TRBV10-1|15|.
CASSESREYRNEQFF
TGCGCCAGCAGTGAGTCGCGTGAATATCGGAATGAGCAGTTCTTC
>.|TRBJ1-5|TRBV6-6|13|.
CASTGTYNQPQHF
TGTGCCAGCACGGGGACATACAATCAGCCCCAGCATTTT
>.|TRBJ1-2|TRBV7-9|15|TRBD1
CASSLWDRGSYGYTF
TGTGCCAGCAGCTTATGGGACAGGGGGTCCTATGGCTACACCTTC
>few|TRBJ1-5|TRBV6-5|14|.
CASSSTGSNQPQHF
TGTGCCAGCAGTTCCACAGGGAGCAATCAGCCCCAGCATTTT
>.|TRBJ2-1|TRBV5-1|20|TRBD2
CASSLFGGLAGSSSYNEQFF
TGCGCCAGCAGCTTGTTTGGCGGACTAGCGGGGAGCAGCTCCTACAATGAGCAGTTCTTC
>.|TRBJ2-7|TRBV6-5|15|.
CASSSPRSASYEQYF
TGTGCCAGCAGCTCCCCCCGGAGCGCCTCCTACGAGCAGTACTTC
>once|TRBJ2-5|TRBV4-1|17|TRBD1
CASSQEVRGTGQETQYF
TGCGCCAGCAGCCAAGAAGTTAGAGGGACAGGGCAAGAGACCCAGTACTTC
>few|TRBJ1-1|TRBV5-1|16|.
CASSLGFSGLNTEAFF
TGCGCCAGCAGCTTGGGGTTCTCGGGTTTGAACACTGAAGCTTTCTTT
>.|TRBJ1-5|TRBV6-1|16|.
CASSEAGSRVHQPQHF
TGTGCCAGCAGTGAAGCCGGATCCAGGGTCCATCAGCCCCAGCATTTT
>.|TRBJ2-3|TRBV30|15|.
CAWSVRSQSTDTQYF
TGTGCCTGGAGTGTACGCTCCCAGAGCACAGATACGCAGTATTTT
>.|TRBJ2-2|TRBV5-8|14|.
CASSLVASTGELFF
TGTGCCAGCAGCTTGGTTGCTAGCACCGGGGAGCTGTTTTTT
>.|TRBJ1-1|TRBV10-3|12|.
CAIRDFRTEAFF
TGTGCCATCAGGGACTTTCGGACTGAAGCTTTCTTT
>.|TRBJ2-7|TRBV14|14|.
CASSHRGSSYEQYF
TGTGCCAGCAGCCACAGGGGAAGCTCCTACGAGCAGTACTTC
>.|TRBJ1-5|TRBV19|18|TRBD1
CASSTQGSWTGEHQPQHF
TGTGCCAGTAGTACCCAGGGAAGTTGGACAGGGGAACATCAGCCCCAGCATTTT
>.|TRBJ1-6|TRBV19|15|TRBD1
CASSLVGQQNSPLHF
TGTGCCAGTAGTTTAGTGGGACAGCAGAATTCACCCCTCCACTTT
>.|TRBJ1-5|TRBV11-3|13|.
CASSLTRNQPQHF
TGTGCCAGCAGCTTAACCCGGAATCAGCCCCAGCATTTT
>.|TRBJ1-1|TRBV7-2|12|.
CASSPNPGEAFF
TGTGCCAGCAGCCCCAACCCGGGTGAAGCTTTCTTT
>.|TRBJ2-7|TRBV2|15|TRBD1
CASTQGAGGWDEQYF
TGTGCCAGCACCCAGGGTGCAGGGGGCTGGGACGAGCAGTACTTC
>.|TRBJ2-7|TRBV7-8|14|.
CASSLAPISGEQYF
TGTGCCAGCAGCTTAGCGCCCATCTCGGGGGAGCAGTACTTC
>.|TRBJ1-1|TRBV6-5|15|.
CASSLKVQGATEAFF
TGTGCCAGCAGTTTGAAGGTACAGGGAGCCACTGAAGCTTTCTTT
>few|TRBJ2-7|TRBV19|15|TRBD2
CASSPMGEGPYEQYF
TGTGCCAGTAGCCCAATGGGGGAGGGCCCCTACGAGCAGTACTTC
>.|TRBJ2-2|TRBV19|14|.
CASSIGVNTGELFF
TGTGCCAGTAGTATCGGAGTGAACACCGGGGAGCTGTTTTTT
>.|TRBJ1-1|TRBV30|14|.
CAWSVLPANTEAFF
TGTGCCTGGAGTGTACTACCGGCGAACACTGAAGCTTTCTTT
>.|TRBJ2-5|TRBV6-1|14|.
CASSRKIVQETQYF
TGTGCCAGCAGCCGAAAAATAGTGCAAGAGACCCAGTACTTC
>.|TRBJ2-1|TRBV27|16|.
CASSSPEAPSYNEQFF
TGTGCCAGCAGTTCCCCCGAGGCTCCCTCCTACAATGAGCAGTTCTTC
>.|TRBJ2-5|TRBV6-5|15|.
CASSYPTEGAGTQYF
TGTGCCAGCAGTTACCCAACTGAGGGCGCAGGGACCCAGTACTTC
>.|TRBJ2-7|TRBV27|13|.
CASSPRNSYEQYF
TGTGCCAGCAGTCCCAGAAACAGCTACGAGCAGTACTTC
>.|TRBJ1-5|TRBV2|15|.
CASSVRQVSNQPQHF
TGTGCCAGCAGTGTCCGACAGGTTTCCAATCAGCCCCAGCATTTT
>.|TRBJ2-7|TRBV30|16|TRBD1
CAWSVPSTGGLYEQYF
TGTGCCTGGAGTGTACCTTCGACAGGGGGGCTCTACGAGCAGTACTTC
>.|TRBJ2-5|TRBV6-5|16|TRBD1
CASSYGSGGDGETQYF
TGTGCCAGCAGTTACGGGTCAGGGGGTGATGGAGAGACCCAGTACTTC
>.|TRBJ2-1|TRBV5-6|12|.
CASSIGRNEQFF
TGTGCCAGCAGCATCGGTCGGAATGAGCAGTTCTTC
>.|TRBJ1-1|TRBV29-1|11|.
CSVERTSEAFF
TGCAGCGTTGAGAGGACATCTGAAGCTTTCTTT
>once|TRBJ1-2|TRBV6-1|12|.
CASRAGNYGYTF
TGTGCCAGCAGGGCCGGGAACTATGGCTACACCTTC
>.|TRBJ1-2|TRBV28|14|TRBD1
CASRVTGTVYGYTF
TGTGCCAGCAGAGTCACGGGGACAGTCTATGGCTACACCTTC
>few|TRBJ2-3|TRBV10-1|15|.
CASSDQGGLRDTQYF
TGCGCCAGCAGCGATCAGGGGGGTCTCCGAGATACGCAGTATTTT
>.|TRBJ1-3|TRBV19|16|.
CASSIGTFGSGNTIYF
TGTGCCAGTAGTATCGGGACATTCGGCTCTGGAAACACCATATATTTT
>few|TRBJ1-5|TRBV6-1|15|.
CASSEITEPNQPQHF
TGTGCCAGCAGTGAAATTACAGAACCCAATCAGCCCCAGCATTTT
>.|TRBJ1-5|TRBV27|14|.
CASSLSRGNQPQHF
TGTGCCAGCAGTTTATCCAGGGGCAATCAGCCCCAGCATTTT
>once|TRBJ2-7|TRBV29-1|14|.
CSVSGVSSSYEQYF
TGCAGCGTGTCCGGGGTTTCGAGCTCCTACGAGCAGTACTTC
>.|TRBJ2-7|TRBV6-5|14|.
CASSLQGRSYEQYF
TGTGCCAGCAGCCTACAGGGGAGGTCCTACGAGCAGTACTTC
>.|TRBJ2-1|TRBV5-5|13|TRBD1
CASSWDRDRDLFF
TGTGCCAGCAGCTGGGACCGGGACAGGGATTTGTTCTTC
>once|TRBJ2-5|TRBV29-1|11|TRBD2
CSVRGGETQYF
TGCAGCGTCCGGGGAGGGGAGACCCAGTACTTC
>.|TRBJ1-6|TRBV7-9|15|TRBD1
CASSQGVVGDSPLHF
TGTGCCAGCAGCCAGGGGGTAGTAGGGGATTCACCCCTCCACTTT
>.|TRBJ1-2|TRBV2|14|TRBD1
CASSVAGQGYGYTF
TGTGCCAGCAGTGTGGCGGGACAGGGGTATGGCTACACCTTC
>few|TRBJ1-3|TRBV19|13|.
CASTSVSRNTIYF
TGTGCCAGTACCTCGGTCTCTAGAAACACCATATATTTT
>medium-sized|TRBJ1-4|TRBV2|12|.
CASSEAGEKLFF
TGTGCCAGCAGTGAAGCCGGGGAAAAACTGTTTTTT
>few|TRBJ1-1|TRBV5-6|16|TRBD1
CASSSRQGQVYTEAFF
TGTGCCAGCAGCTCCCGCCAGGGACAGGTCTACACTGAAGCTTTCTTT
>.|TRBJ1-2|TRBV4-3|18|.
CASSQAIGGGWVDYGYTF
TGCGCCAGCAGCCAAGCTATAGGGGGGGGCTGGGTAGACTATGGCTACACCTTC
>few|TRBJ1-1|TRBV9|13|.
CASSVVSDTEAFF
TGTGCCAGCAGCGTCGTTTCCGACACTGAAGCTTTCTTT
>.|TRBJ1-1|TRBV27|18|.
CASSYYSSLGRANTEAFF
TGTGCCAGCAGTTATTATTCGTCGCTGGGCAGGGCGAACACTGAAGCTTTCTTT
>once|TRBJ2-1|TRBV6-1|15|.
CASSDGSGANNEQFF
TGTGCCAGCAGTGACGGTTCAGGGGCGAACAATGAGCAGTTCTTC
>.|TRBJ1-2|TRBV6-1|14|TRBD1
CASNGQGVNYGYTF
TGTGCCAGCAACGGACAGGGTGTAAACTATGGCTACACCTTC
>once|TRBJ2-1|TRBV29-1|15|.
CSSDLGRGTVDEQFF
TGCAGCTCCGACTTAGGCCGCGGGACCGTAGATGAGCAGTTCTTC
>.|TRBJ2-1|TRBV4-3|16|TRBD2
CASSQLWTSGDNEQFF
TGCGCCAGCAGCCAACTCTGGACTAGCGGTGACAATGAGCAGTTCTTC